There are many counts of the clone carrying this T cell receptor beta chain. The antigen remains undetermined. Trimming took 1 base from V and 8 from J, leaving 7 bases between them. CDR3 length: 12 residues. Germline values: CDR1 SGHRS, CDR2 YFSETQ. This entry is derived from a study of T cells after yellow fever vaccination. The overall study: Fractions of limited cellularity were prepared by means of SMART-Seq v4 Ultra Low Input. Study findings and constraints: Researchers report a weaker secondary response that nonetheless peaked faster, day 5 versus 15. Any FACS-sorted repertoire could hold abundant clonotypes that contaminate it from the bulk population.

A universal primer site and UMIs were added as TCR cDNA was made by 5'RACE template switching. TCRdb called the 5' RACE reads again in MiXCR, with one record for every CDR3 protein. The sample contains some 240,000 distinct CDR3 sequences, over 3% of which appear only once. This specimen was PBMCs, taken 15 days after the yellow fever booster vaccination. The receptor's source is a man younger than 30 who received the YFV17D yellow fever vaccine. The rearrangement joins TRBV5-1 to TRBJ2-4; possible D gene TRBD2, 5 bases. As DNA, the CDR3 is TGCGCCAGCAGCTTGAACGGGGACATTCAGTACTTC. This gives the protein CASSLNGDIQYF.